This passage covers 18 T cell receptor beta chains from one sample sequenced in a study of shared clonotypes between healthy human individuals. The table came from immunoSEQ multiplex PCR; TCRdb's copy has only in-frame clones and leaves some out. The data hold around 500,000 clones, with 70% to 85% observed a single time. The sequenced sample was PBMCs. These receptors all stem from a middle-aged woman in good health. Some clones in this sample may be carry-over from other donors' samples.

CDR3 nucleotides: TGTGCCAGCAGCCCCGGACAGTCCCAAGAGACCCAGTACTTC. Amino acids: CASSPGQSQETQYF. This rearrangement joins TRBV7-9 to TRBJ2-5, with a tentative D call TRBD1 (6 bases). The V end was cut by 5 bases, the J end by 1 base, with 11 bases between. This CDR3 has 14 residues. The germline V gene encodes CDR1 SEHNR and CDR2 FQNEAQ (reference sequence).

V and J are TRBV10-3 and TRBJ2-5; a possible D gene is TRBD2 (5 bases). Looked up from germline, CDR1 is ENHRY and CDR2 is SYGVKD. The V and J ends lost 5 bases and 4 bases respectively, with 11 bases between them. The CDR3 is 13 residues long. The CDR3 nucleotides read TGTGCCATCAGTCAAGACCGGGGAGAGACCCAGTACTTC. This translates into CAISQDRGETQYF.

Of note for this clone: Since a far larger clone is one base different, this is likely a read error. This same CDR3 is encoded by further DNA sequences in the sample. The chain couples TRBV7-8 to TRBJ2-5; D unresolved. CDR1 and CDR2 from the germline V gene are SGHVS and FQNEAQ. The CDR3 length is 14 residues. The CDR3 reads CASNPPSESRTQYF. The CDR3 region has the DNA TGCGCCAGCAACCCTCCAAGCGAGTCACGGACCCAGTACTTC.

The rearrangement uses TRBV6-5 and TRBJ1-3; D remains unclear. The germline V gene has CDR1 MNHEY and CDR2 SVGAGI. This CDR3 is 14 amino acids long. V was clipped by 0 bases and J by 11 bases, with 14 bases between them. The CDR3 loop reads CASSYSIRHGAIYF. The DNA of the CDR3 is TGTGCCAGCAGTTACTCGATCAGGCACGGGGCCATATATTTT.

This chain uses TRBV2 with TRBJ2-5, with D possibly TRBD2 on 6 matching bases. The CDR3 totals 15 residues. CDR1 and CDR2 from the germline V gene are SNHLY and FYNNEI. Trimming removed 4 bases at V and 4 bases at J, with 16 bases between. The CDR3: CASSAQDGRLETQYF. As DNA, the CDR3 is TGTGCCAGCAGTGCGCAAGACGGGAGACTAGAGACCCAGTACTTC.

This clone was picked up one time. CDR3: CASSPRTAEVAEAFF. The CDR3 region has the DNA TGTGCCAGCTCACCACGGACAGCCGAAGTGGCTGAAGCTTTCTTT. J is TRBJ1-1 and V is TRBV18; D is possibly TRBD1 (6 bases). This CDR3 has 15 residues. V lost 1 base and J lost 6, with 15 bases in between. Looked up from germline, CDR1 is KGHSH and CDR2 is LQKENI.

The chain couples TRBV6-6 to TRBJ1-2; TRBD1 matches at 9 bases. V was pared by 2 bases and J by 7 bases, with 2 bases of the junction left unmatched. Per germline, CDR1 MNHNY and CDR2 SVGAGI (reference sequence). CDR3 length: 13 amino acids. DNA for the CDR3: TGTGCCAGCAGTTACGGGACAGGGTTTGGCTACACCTTC. This gives the protein CASSYGTGFGYTF.

The chain is built from TRBV10-1 and TRBJ2-5; 7 positions agree with TRBD2. With V trimmed by 3 bases and J by 4 bases, 8 bases remained unmatched. CDR3 length equals 15 residues. CDR1 WNHNN and CDR2 SYGVQD come from the germline V gene (reference sequence). The CDR3 region is CASSDSTSRGETQYF. CDR3 sequence (DNA): TGCGCCAGCAGTGATTCGACTAGCCGGGGAGAGACCCAGTACTTC.

The chain combines TRBV30 with TRBJ2-7; weak D call: TRBD2 (6 bases). Trimming shortened V by 2 bases and J by 5 bases, and 22 bases separated the two germline ends. The germline V gene encodes CDR1 GTSNPN and CDR2 SVGIG (reference sequence). This CDR3 spans 16 amino acids. The CDR3 sequence is CAWSPLGGADLHEQYF. The CDR3 nucleotides are TGTGCCTGGAGTCCCCTCGGCGGGGCCGATCTTCACGAGCAGTACTTC.

The chain carries TRBV11-2 and TRBJ2-7, with D possibly TRBD1 on 6 matching bases. This CDR3 is built from 14 residues. Germline assignment: CDR1 SGHAT and CDR2 FQNNGV. V lost 2 bases to trimming and J lost 7 bases, with 15 bases between them. CDR3 in DNA: TGTGCCAGCAGCTTACCCCCCAACAGGGTAGAGCAGTACTTC. As protein: CASSLPPNRVEQYF. Full variable domain (remainder filled in from reference TRBV11-2 and TRBJ2-7): EAGVAQSPRYKIIEKRQSVAFWCNPISGHATLYWYQQILGQGPKLLIQFQNNGVVDDSQLPKDRFSAERLKGVDSTLKIQPAKLEDSAVYLCASSLPPNRVEQYFGPGTRLTVT.

This clone was detected only once. The chain has TRBV6-5 and TRBJ2-7, with D uncertain. The CDR3 covers 11 residues. Trimming stripped 2 bases from V and 5 bases from J, with 4 bases between. Per germline, CDR1 MNHEY and CDR2 SVGAGI. The CDR3 bases are TGTGCCAGCAGTTACGGAGACGAGCAGTACTTC. This sequence encodes CASSYGDEQYF.

The chain has TRBV6-1 and TRBJ1-1; D uncertain. This CDR3 contains 13 residues. Germline CDR1 MNHNS, CDR2 SASEGT. The V end was cut by 5 bases, the J end by 5 bases, with 12 bases between. Here the CDR3 reads CASSPHGETEAFF. The CDR3 DNA reads TGTGCCAGCAGTCCCCACGGGGAGACTGAAGCTTTCTTT.

CDR3 DNA sequence: TGTGCCAGCAGTGAATTCGGGACTAGTCCCAATGAGCAGTTCTTC. Its translation is CASSEFGTSPNEQFF. The genes are TRBV6-4 and TRBJ2-1; 8 positions match TRBD2. Trimming at V came to 3 bases and at J to 6 bases, leaving 7 bases not matched to a gene. Germline CDR1 is MRHNA and CDR2 is SNTAGT. The CDR3 consists of 15 residues.

The chain uses TRBV19 and TRBJ2-2; TRBD1 or TRBD2 may be the D gene (5 bases each). CDR1 is LNHDA and CDR2 is SQIVND in the germline V gene (reference sequence). This CDR3 is built from 15 residues. V dropped 9 bases and J dropped 6 bases, with 20 bases sitting between them. The CDR3 reads CASWDLRISPGELFF. CDR3 sequence (DNA): TGTGCCAGCTGGGACCTCCGGATCTCACCCGGGGAGCTGTTTTTT.

As concerns this clone: This CDR3 fails to terminate in the conserved phenylalanine or tryptophan, so it likely reflects a read error. No DNA is shown, since the ends of the CDR3 on it are uncertain; the CDR3 is the one TCRdb lists. The gene calls are TRBV7-9 and TRBJ1-2; whether TRBD1, the table's D call, matches the DNA was not checked. The CDR3 spans 13 amino acids, including both terminal residues. Germline values: CDR1 SEHNR, CDR2 FQNEAQ (reference sequence). The CDR3 loop reads CASSSSRGTGEVL.

Ten or more counts support this clone. The chain couples TRBV5-1 to TRBJ2-6, with 7 positions matching TRBD1. Germline V gives CDR1 SGHRS, CDR2 YFSETQ. V lost 0 bases, J lost 2 bases, and 5 bases stayed unmatched. CDR3 length: 17 amino acids. CDR3 protein: CASSLDRGIPGANVLTF. The CDR3 nucleotides read TGCGCCAGCAGCTTGGACAGGGGTATTCCTGGGGCCAACGTCCTGACTTTC.

V usage is TRBV7-2 and J usage is TRBJ1-1, with a tentative D call TRBD1 (5 bases). This CDR3 comprises 14 residues. V was trimmed by 6 bases and J by 4 bases, leaving 15 bases between them. Germline CDR1 is SGHTA and CDR2 is FQGNSA. DNA of the CDR3: TGTGCCAGCAGGGTCGCGAGCCAGGGCACTGAAGCTTTCTTT. It yields the protein CASRVASQGTEAFF.

Regarding this clone: At the DNA level, this CDR3 is encoded by other sequences in the same sample as well. The gene calls are TRBV28 and TRBJ1-4, with unresolved D. Germline-derived CDR1 and CDR2 are MDHEN and SYDVKM. V was pared by 3 bases and J by 2 bases, with 7 bases between. There are 14 residues in the CDR3. CDR3 nucleotide sequence: TGTGCCAGCAGTTTCGCTGGGACTAATGAAAAACTGTTTTTT. It encodes CASSFAGTNEKLFF.